These 2 T cell receptor beta chains were all obtained from the same sample, sequenced in a study of T cell repertoires in cytomegalovirus infection. Using its own MiXCR run on the reads, TCRdb lists one record per CDR3 protein. The sample yields fewer than 850,000 distinct CDR3 sequences, almost 30% seen once. These receptors' targets are unknown. The sample here was cultured CD8+ T cells from PBMCs, taken from culture after CMV antigen stimulation. These receptors were obtained from a human donor in good health (CMV status not recorded). Some clones in this sample may be carry-over from other donors' samples.

The rearrangement uses TRBV11-2 and TRBJ2-1; TRBD2 is a possible D gene (6 bases). The length of the CDR3 is 15 residues. CDR1 is SGHAT, CDR2 FQNNGV, per germline. V lost 3 bases and J 3 bases, leaving 12 bases between the germline ends. Here the CDR3 DNA reads TGTGCCAGCAGCTTGGGCGGGGTAATCTACAATGAGCAGTTCTTC. This gives the protein CASSLGGVIYNEQFF.

This clonotype was detected once. The rearrangement uses TRBV6-2 or TRBV6-3 and TRBJ2-1; D not certain. The germline CDR1 and CDR2 sequences are MNHEY and SVGEGT. The V and J ends lost 0 bases and 4 bases respectively, with 13 bases between them. The CDR3 is made up of 16 amino acids. This CDR3 reads CASSYSSGFLYNEQFF. The CDR3 region has the DNA TGTGCCAGCAGTTACTCATCCGGTTTCCTATACAATGAGCAGTTCTTC.